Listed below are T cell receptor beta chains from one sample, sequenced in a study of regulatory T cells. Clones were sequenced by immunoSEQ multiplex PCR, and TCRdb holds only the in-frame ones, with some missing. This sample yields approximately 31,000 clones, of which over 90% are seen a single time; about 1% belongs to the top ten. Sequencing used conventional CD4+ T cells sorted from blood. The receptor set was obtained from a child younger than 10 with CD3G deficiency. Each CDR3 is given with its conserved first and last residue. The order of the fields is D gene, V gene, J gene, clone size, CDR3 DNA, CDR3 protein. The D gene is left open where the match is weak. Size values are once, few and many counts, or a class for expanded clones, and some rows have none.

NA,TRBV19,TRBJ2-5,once,TGTGCCAGTTCTCCGGGACCTGGGGAGACCCAGTACTTC,CASSPGPGETQYF
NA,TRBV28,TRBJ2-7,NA,TGTGCCAGCAGTTCCTGGGCAGGGGAGGTTACCGAGCAGTACTTC,CASSSWAGEVTEQYF
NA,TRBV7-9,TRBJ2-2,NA,TGTGCCAGCAGCCCTCGGGACTCCTCCACCGGGGAGCTGTTTTTT,CASSPRDSSTGELFF
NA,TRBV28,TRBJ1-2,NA,TGTGCCAGCAGCCTAGGTGGGACACCTCTAGGCTACACCTTC,CASSLGGTPLGYTF
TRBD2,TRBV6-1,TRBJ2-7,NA,TGTGCCAGCAGTAGGGGACTAGCGGGAGATAGCGAGCAGTACTTC,CASSRGLAGDSEQYF
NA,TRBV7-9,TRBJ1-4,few,TGTGCCAGCAGCTTAGGACAAGGGGTTAATGAAAAACTGTTTTTT,CASSLGQGVNEKLFF
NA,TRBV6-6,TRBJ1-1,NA,TGTGCCAGCAGTTACCCGGCGGGGACCGGCGGCACTGAAGCTTTCTTT,CASSYPAGTGGTEAFF
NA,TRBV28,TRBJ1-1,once,TGTGCCAGCAGTTGGACGACAGGCGAAGCTTTCTTT,CASSWTTGEAFF
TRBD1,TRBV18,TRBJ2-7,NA,TGTGCCAGCTCAACTCACCCAGGGGGTCTTGGCGCCGAGCAGTACTTC,CASSTHPGGLGAEQYF
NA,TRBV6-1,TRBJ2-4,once,TGTGCCAGCAGTGAATTGATAGCCAAAAACATTCAGTACTTC,CASSELIAKNIQYF
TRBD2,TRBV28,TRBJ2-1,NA,TGTGCCAGCAGTTCGTCTAGCGGGAGGGACAATGAGCAGTTCTTC,CASSSSSGRDNEQFF
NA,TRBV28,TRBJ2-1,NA,TGTGCCAGCAGTTTTCGGCAGAGAGCCTACAATGAGCAGTTCTTC,CASSFRQRAYNEQFF
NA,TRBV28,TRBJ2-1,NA,TGTGCCAGCAGTCCTCCTAAGCGGGTGGGAACCTACAATGAGCAGTTCTTC,CASSPPKRVGTYNEQFF
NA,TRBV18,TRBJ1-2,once,TGTGCCAGCGGTGACGGTTATGGCTACACCTTC,CASGDGYGYTF
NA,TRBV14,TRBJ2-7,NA,TGTGCCAGCAGCCAAGCCTATCACTCCTTACCTCTTTACCTTTACGAGCAGTACTTC,CASSQAYHSLPLYLYEQYF
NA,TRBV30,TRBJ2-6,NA,TGTGCCGGTCGGACTTCTGGGGCCAACGTCCTGACTTTC,CAGRTSGANVLTF
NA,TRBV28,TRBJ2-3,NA,TGTGCCAGCAGTTTACGGACCCCAACCGGAGATACGCAGTATTTT,CASSLRTPTGDTQYF
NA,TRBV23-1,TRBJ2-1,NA,TGCGCCAGCCGTACAGGGAGCTCCTACAATGAGCAGTTCTTC,CASRTGSSYNEQFF
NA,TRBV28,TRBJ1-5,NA,TGTGCCAGCAGTCTGGGACGTTCTCAGCCCCAGCATTTT,CASSLGRSQPQHF
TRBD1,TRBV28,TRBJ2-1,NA,TGTGCCAGCAGTTCCTCCGGGACAGGGGATGGTAATGAGCAGTTCTTC,CASSSSGTGDGNEQFF
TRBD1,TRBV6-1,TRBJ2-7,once,TGTGCCAGCAGTCAATACAGGGGCCCCTACGAGCAGTACTTC,CASSQYRGPYEQYF
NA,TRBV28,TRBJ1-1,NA,TGTGCCAGCAGAAGGGGGTGGGGAACTGAAGCTTTCTTT,CASRRGWGTEAFF
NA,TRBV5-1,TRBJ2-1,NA,TGCGCCAGCAGCTTGACAGGGTCAGATGAGCAGTTCTTC,CASSLTGSDEQFF
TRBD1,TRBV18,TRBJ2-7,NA,TGTGCCAGCTCACCCGAGAGGGGGCTCGAGCAGTACTTC,CASSPERGLEQYF
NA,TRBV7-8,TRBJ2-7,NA,TGTGCCAGCAGCCAGGACAGAACCTACGAGCAGTACTTC,CASSQDRTYEQYF
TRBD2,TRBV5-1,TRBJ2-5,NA,TGCGCCAGCCGATCCGGGACTAGCGGGAGAGGGGAGACCCAGTACTTC,CASRSGTSGRGETQYF
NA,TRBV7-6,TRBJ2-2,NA,TGTGCCAGCAGCTTCTCGAACACCGGGGAGCTGTTTTTT,CASSFSNTGELFF
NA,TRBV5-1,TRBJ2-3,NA,TGCGCCAGCAGCCCAGGGACACGGTCTAGCACAGATACGCAGTATTTT,CASSPGTRSSTDTQYF